The clone carrying this T cell receptor beta chain was seen more than once but under ten times. Germline V gives CDR1 MDHEN, CDR2 SYDVKM. The CDR3 extends over 17 amino acids. With 4 bases removed from V and 0 bases from J, the gap between germline ends came to 18 bases. The sample originates from a study of T cell responses to AZD1222 COVID-19 vaccine. Clones were sequenced by immunoSEQ multiplex PCR, and TCRdb holds only the in-frame ones, with some missing. The table has about 85,000 clones, around 88% seen once. V and J are TRBV28 and TRBJ1-2; D gene uncertain. The source material was peripheral blood, sampled on day 0 of MenACWY control vaccination. The TCR comes from an adult in good health. CDR3 nucleotides: TGTGCCAGCAGTTCTCCCCCTCAAGCCGAACCTAACTATGGCTACACCTTC. Translating gives CASSSPPQAEPNYGYTF.